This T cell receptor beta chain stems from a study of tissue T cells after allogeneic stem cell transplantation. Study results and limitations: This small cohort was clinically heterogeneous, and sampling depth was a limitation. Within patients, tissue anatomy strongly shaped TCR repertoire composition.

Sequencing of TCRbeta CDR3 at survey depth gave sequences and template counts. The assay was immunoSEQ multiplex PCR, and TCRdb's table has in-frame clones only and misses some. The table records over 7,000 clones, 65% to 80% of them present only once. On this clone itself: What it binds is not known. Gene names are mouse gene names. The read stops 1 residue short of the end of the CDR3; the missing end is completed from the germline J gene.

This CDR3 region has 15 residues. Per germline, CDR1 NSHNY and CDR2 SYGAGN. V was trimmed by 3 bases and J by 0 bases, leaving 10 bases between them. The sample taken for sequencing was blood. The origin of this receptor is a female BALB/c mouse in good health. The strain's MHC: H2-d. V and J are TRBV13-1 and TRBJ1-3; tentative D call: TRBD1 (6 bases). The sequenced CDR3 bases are TGTGCCAGCAGTGCCCCGGACAGTTCTGGAAATACGCTCTAT. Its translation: CASSAPDSSGNTLY. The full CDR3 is CASSAPDSSGNTLYF.